Below, 3 T cell receptor beta chains from the same sample are listed, as sequenced in a study of CD8+ T cells in alopecia areata (dated by TCRdb to between 2018 and 2020). Libraries came from the immunoSEQ multiplex PCR assay. RNA was extracted from all samples and reverse transcribed into cDNA, which served as template for TCR sequencing. As stored in TCRdb, this immuneACCESS dataset retains in-frame rearrangements with V and J assigned. A fraction of the clones does not appear; measured against another copy, unresolved V genes explain less than half of the discrepancy, and the remainder lacks a known reason. The sample includes 90,000 or so clones, with 44% observed a single time. The top ten constitute 15% to 20% of the sample. Reading the label with the study, this specimen's time point is: less than 25 weeks on oral tofacitinib. In light of the paper, this sample's treatment or condition label describes: oral pan-JAK inhibitor, 5-10 mg twice daily.

The sample here was CD8+ T cells sorted from blood, taken at week 24, from a patient treated with tofacitinib. The receptors come from a human donor with alopecia areata.

In this sample, this clone turned up a few times. The gene calls are TRBV5-1 and TRBJ1-2; maybe TRBD1 (6 bases). The CDR3 spans 17 residues. Germline V gene data show CDR1 as SGHRS and CDR2 as YFSETQ. With 2 bases removed from V and 2 bases from J, the gap between germline ends came to 19 bases. CDR3 protein: CASSLAYPRGLNYGYTF. In DNA, the CDR3 is TGCGCCAGCAGCTTAGCTTACCCCAGGGGTCTGAACTATGGCTACACCTTC.

The chain links TRBV9 to TRBJ2-1, with 9 bases aligning to TRBD1. This CDR3 comprises 14 residues. J gave up 7 bases and V 4 bases, and 6 bases lay outside the gene matches. The germline CDR1 and CDR2 sequences are SGDLS and YYNGEE. The CDR3 reads CASSPGTGKNEQFF. CDR3 sequence (DNA): TGTGCCAGCAGCCCCGGGACAGGGAAAAATGAGCAGTTCTTC.

The chain has TRBV9 and TRBJ2-1, with D maybe TRBD2 (5 bases). V lost 0 bases and J lost 7, with 11 bases in between. In germline, CDR1 is SGDLS, CDR2 YYNGEE. This CDR3 is 14 amino acids long. The CDR3 DNA follows: TGTGCCAGCAGCGTAGCATCCGGGGAGAATGAGCAGTTCTTC. Amino acid sequence: CASSVASGENEQFF.